These 6 T cell receptor beta chains were all obtained from the same sample, sequenced in a study of T-cell reconstitution after alpha-beta-depleted transplantation in children (TCRdb year 2016). Interpreted using the paper, the treatment or condition label stands for: allogeneic hematopoietic cell transplantation with graft depleted of TCRalphabeta T cells and CD19 B cells. The method behind the library was PCR. The run used an Illumina HiSeq 2500. TCR libraries were prepared with molecular barcoding, using unique molecular identifiers to normalize TCRbeta repertoire quantification. TCRdb passed the public sequencing reads through fastp at Q25 and MiXCR, retaining productive beta sequences. CDR3 protein sequences are deduplicated, and each keeps its most common genes and DNA. The table for this sample lists roughly 400,000 distinct CDR3 sequences; around two fifths of them were counted only once. Of the sample, approximately 25% falls within the top ten clones.

The material was PBMCs, obtained before TCRalphabeta/CD19-depleted stem cell transplant. These receptors were obtained from a girl aged 2 to 9 with aplastic anemia, due to receive a stem cell transplant.

This clonotype came up a few times. The chain links TRBV14 to TRBJ1-6; no clear D gene. Trimming left V 0 bases short and J 4 bases short, with 7 bases between. The CDR3 has 15 residues. Germline-derived CDR1 and CDR2 are SGHDN and FVKESK. The CDR3 region is CASSQDGRYNSPLHF. CDR3 nucleotide sequence: TGTGCCAGCAGCCAAGATGGCAGATATAATTCACCCCTCCACTTT.

This clonotype was seen a few times. The chain uses TRBV5-1 and TRBJ2-7, with D possibly TRBD2 on 6 matching bases. This CDR3 contains 15 residues. Between the trimmed V and J ends, which lost 0 bases and 6 bases, there was a span of 16 bases. Germline values: CDR1 SGHRS, CDR2 YFSETQ. DNA for the CDR3: TGCGCCAGCAGCTTGGTTGTTGGAGGGGCGGCCGAGCAGTACTTC. Encoded protein: CASSLVVGGAAEQYF.

This clonotype came up once. This chain links TRBV27 with TRBJ2-3; D gene unclear. The CDR3 has 14 residues. Germline CDR1 MNHEY, CDR2 SMNVEV (reference sequence). V lost 2 bases, J lost 2 bases, and 8 bases lay in between. The CDR3 DNA reads as TGTGCCAGCAGTTTAAATGTGGACACAGATACGCAGTATTTT. This sequence encodes CASSLNVDTDTQYF.

The chain couples TRBV28 to TRBJ2-7; D possibly corresponds to TRBD2 (6 bases). Between the trimmed V and J ends, which lost 10 bases and 6 bases, there was a span of 13 bases. The CDR3 has 11 residues. Germline values: CDR1 MDHEN, CDR2 SYDVKM. The CDR3 protein is CAIGARGEQYF. The DNA of the CDR3 is TGTGCCATCGGAGCGCGGGGCGAGCAGTACTTC. The whole variable domain, remainder taken from reference TRBV28 and TRBJ2-7, is DVKVTQSSRYLVKRTGEKVFLECVQDMDHENMFWYRQDPGLGLRLIYFSYDVKMKEKGDIPEGYSVSREKKERFSLILESASTNQTSMYLCAIGARGEQYFGPGTRLTVT.

V and J are TRBV7-9 and TRBJ2-1; 7 bases fit TRBD2. Germline V gene data show CDR1 as SEHNR and CDR2 as FQNEAQ (reference sequence). The CDR3 runs 15 residues. The junction had 8 bases not matched to a gene; V was cut back by 1 base and J by 8 bases. The CDR3, as DNA: TGTGCCAGCAGCTTAGGACGGGGCGGGAGCGATGAGCAGTTCTTC. Amino acid sequence: CASSLGRGGSDEQFF.

This chain links TRBV20-1 with TRBJ1-2; D might be TRBD1 (5 bases). Germline assignment: CDR1 DFQATT and CDR2 SNEGSKA (reference sequence). V was pared by 6 bases and J by 0 bases, with 11 bases between. This CDR3 is 13 amino acids long. CDR3: CSATRDSNYGYTF. CDR3 nucleotides: TGCAGTGCCACCCGGGACTCTAACTATGGCTACACCTTC.